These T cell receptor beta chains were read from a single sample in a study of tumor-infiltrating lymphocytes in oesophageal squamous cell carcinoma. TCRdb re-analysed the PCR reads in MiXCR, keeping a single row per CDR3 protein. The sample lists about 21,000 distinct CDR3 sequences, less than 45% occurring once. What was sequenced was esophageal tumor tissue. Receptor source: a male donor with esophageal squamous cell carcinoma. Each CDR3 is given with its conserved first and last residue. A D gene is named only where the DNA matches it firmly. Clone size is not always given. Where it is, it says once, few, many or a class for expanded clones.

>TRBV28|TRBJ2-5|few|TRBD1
CASSPPTGQGEFF
TGTGCCAGCAGTCCCCCCACGGGACAGGGGGAGTTCTTC
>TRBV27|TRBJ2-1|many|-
CASSPFSFNEQFF
TGTGCCAGCAGTCCCTTTAGTTTCAATGAGCAGTTCTTC
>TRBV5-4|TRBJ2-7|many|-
CASSFTGSYEQYF
TGTGCCAGCAGCTTTACAGGGTCCTACGAGCAGTACTTC
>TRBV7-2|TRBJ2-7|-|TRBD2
CASSSPAGNSYEQYF
TGTGCCAGCAGCTCCCCAGCGGGAAACTCCTACGAGCAGTACTTC
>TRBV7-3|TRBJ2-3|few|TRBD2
CASSQTSGRSDTQYF
TGTGCCAGCAGCCAAACTAGCGGGAGGTCAGATACGCAGTATTTT
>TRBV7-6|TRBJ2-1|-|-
CASQGLIGRGNEQFF
TGTGCCAGCCAGGGGTTGATCGGTCGGGGTAATGAGCAGTTCTTC
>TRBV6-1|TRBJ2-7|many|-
CASSAYREDEQYF
TGTGCCAGCAGTGCCTACAGGGAAGACGAGCAGTACTTC
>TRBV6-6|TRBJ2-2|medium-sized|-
CASSYRPPGHLTGELFF
TGTGCCAGCAGTTACCGGCCCCCGGGACACCTCACCGGGGAGCTGTTTTTT
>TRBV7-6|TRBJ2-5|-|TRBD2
CASSPSPTSGQETQYF
TGTGCTAGCAGCCCCTCCCCGACTAGCGGCCAAGAGACCCAGTACTTC
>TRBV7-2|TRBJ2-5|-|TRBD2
CASSLGWGLAGGQETQYF
TGTGCCAGCAGCTTAGGTTGGGGACTAGCGGGAGGCCAAGAGACCCAGTACTTC
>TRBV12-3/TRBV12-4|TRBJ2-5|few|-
CASSVLETQYF
TGTGCCAGCAGCGTATTGGAGACCCAGTACTTC
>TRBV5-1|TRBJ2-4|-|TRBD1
CASSSQGALAKNIQYF
TGCGCCAGCAGCTCTCAGGGGGCATTGGCCAAAAACATTCAGTACTTC
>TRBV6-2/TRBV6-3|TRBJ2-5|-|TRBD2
CASSVRLAGQETQYF
TGTGCCAGCAGTGTCCGACTAGCGGGGCAAGAGACCCAGTACTTC
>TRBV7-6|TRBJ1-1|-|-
CASSSSRTTEAFF
TGTGCCAGCAGCTCATCCCGGACTACTGAAGCTTTCTTT
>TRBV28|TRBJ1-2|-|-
CAGFSEGGDGYTF
TGTGCCGGTTTCTCGGAGGGGGGGGATGGCTACACCTTC
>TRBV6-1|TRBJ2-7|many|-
CASSEHGEQYF
TGTGCCAGCAGTGAACACGGCGAGCAGTACTTC
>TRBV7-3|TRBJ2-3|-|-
CASSLTKTHTQYF
TGTGCCAGCAGCTTAACCAAGACACATACGCAGTATTTT
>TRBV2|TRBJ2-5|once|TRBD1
CASSVTGAETQYF
TGTGCCAGCTCGGTGACAGGGGCAGAGACCCAGTACTTC
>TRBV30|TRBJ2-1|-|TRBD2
CAWRPAGAYNEQFF
TGTGCCTGGAGGCCAGCGGGGGCCTACAATGAGCAGTTCTTC
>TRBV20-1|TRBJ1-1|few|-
CSAEDSPNTEAFF
TGCAGTGCTGAGGATAGTCCGAACACTGAAGCTTTCTTT
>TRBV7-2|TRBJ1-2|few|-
CASSLAMAGTNYGYTF
TGTGCCAGCAGCTTAGCGATGGCAGGGACGAACTATGGCTACACCTTC
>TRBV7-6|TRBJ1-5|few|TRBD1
CASSFQGANQPQHF
TGTGCCAGCAGCTTCCAGGGGGCGAATCAGCCCCAGCATTTT
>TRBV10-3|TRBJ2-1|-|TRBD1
CAILGGESSYNEQFF
TGTGCCATACTAGGGGGCGAAAGCTCCTACAATGAGCAGTTCTTC
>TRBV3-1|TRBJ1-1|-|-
CASSPGTGEAFF
TGTGCCAGCAGCCCGGGTACAGGGGAAGCTTTCTTT
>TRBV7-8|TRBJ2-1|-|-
CASSVGTTQGNEQFF
TGTGCCAGCAGCGTCGGGACGACTCAGGGGAATGAGCAGTTCTTC
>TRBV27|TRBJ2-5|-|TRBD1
CASSHRDRGLETQYF
TGTGCCAGCAGTCACCGGGACAGGGGTTTAGAGACCCAGTACTTC
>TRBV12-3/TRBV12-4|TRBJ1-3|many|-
CASSLKRPRPSGNTIYF
TGTGCCAGCAGTTTAAAGAGACCGAGACCCTCTGGAAACACCATATATTTT
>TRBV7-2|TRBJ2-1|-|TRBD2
CASSLNPIFTGGPNEQFF
TGTGCCAGCAGCTTAAATCCCATTTTTACGGGAGGGCCCAATGAGCAGTTCTTC
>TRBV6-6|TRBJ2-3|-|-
CASSVTVDNSPLHF
TGTGCCAGCAGTGTCACGGTGGATAATTCACCCCTCCACTTC
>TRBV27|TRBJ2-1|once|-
CASSGESNEQFF
TGTGCCAGCAGTGGGGAGAGCAATGAGCAGTTCTTC
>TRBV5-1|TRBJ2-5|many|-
CASSLGVIQETQYF
TGCGCCAGCAGCTTGGGTGTAATACAAGAGACCCAGTACTTC
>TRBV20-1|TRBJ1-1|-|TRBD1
CSARAGTGGLEAFF
TGCAGTGCTAGAGCCGGGACAGGGGGCCTAGAAGCTTTCTTT
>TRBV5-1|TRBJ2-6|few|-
CASSLPLVSGANVLTF
TGCGCCAGCAGCCTCCCTCTAGTCTCTGGGGCCAACGTCCTGACTTTC
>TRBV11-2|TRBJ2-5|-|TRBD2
CASSEFGGAERETQYF
TGTGCCAGCAGCGAGTTCGGGGGGGCCGAACGAGAGACCCAGTACTTC
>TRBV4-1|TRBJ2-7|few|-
CASSQVWGYEQYF
TGCGCCAGCAGCCAAGTATGGGGATACGAGCAGTACTTC
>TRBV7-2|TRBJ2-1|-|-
CASSPDNEQFF
TGTGCCAGCAGCCCAGACAATGAGCAGTTCTTC
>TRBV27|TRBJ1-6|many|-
CASNPRQNYNSPLHF
TGTGCCAGCAATCCTCGACAGAACTATAATTCACCCCTCCACTTT
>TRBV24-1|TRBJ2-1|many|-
CATSRQGYNEQFF
TGTGCCACCAGTCGGCAGGGTTACAATGAGCAGTTCTTC
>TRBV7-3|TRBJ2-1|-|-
CASSLKGREQFF
TGTGCCAGCAGCTTAAAGGGTAGAGAGCAGTTCTTC
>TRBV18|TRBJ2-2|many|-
CASSPSVGTSQGELFF
TGTGCCAGCTCACCATCAGTTGGGACCTCCCAAGGGGAGCTGTTTTTT
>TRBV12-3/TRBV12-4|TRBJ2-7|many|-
CASSFGGTYEQYF
TGTGCCAGCAGTTTTGGGGGGACCTACGAGCAGTACTTC
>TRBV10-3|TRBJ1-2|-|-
CAISEGGNYGYTF
TGTGCCATCAGTGAAGGGGGAAACTATGGCTACACCTTC
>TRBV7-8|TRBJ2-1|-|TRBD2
CASSPKTSGSFHEQFF
TGTGCCAGCAGCCCCAAGACTAGCGGGAGCTTCCATGAGCAGTTCTTC
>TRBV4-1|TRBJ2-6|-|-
CASSQVKFWGLSSGANVLTF
TGCGCCAGCAGCCAAGTTAAATTCTGGGGTCTGAGCTCTGGGGCCAACGTCCTGACTTTC
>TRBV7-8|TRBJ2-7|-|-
CASSLVPAHYEQYF
TGTGCCAGCAGCTTAGTTCCGGCCCACTACGAGCAGTACTTC
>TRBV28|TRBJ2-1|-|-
CASSWSGDYNEQFF
TGTGCCAGCAGTTGGAGCGGAGACTACAATGAGCAGTTCTTC
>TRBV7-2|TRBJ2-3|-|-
CASSLGTADTQYF
TGTGCCAGCAGCTTGGGGACGGCAGATACGCAGTATTTT
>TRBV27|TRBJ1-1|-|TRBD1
CASSHRDRGPRRFF
TGTGCCAGCAGTCATCGGGACAGGGGGCCAAGGAGGTTCTTC
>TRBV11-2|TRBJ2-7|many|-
CASIPPGGAVYEQYF
TGTGCCAGCATCCCCCCCGGGGGAGCGGTCTACGAGCAGTACTTC
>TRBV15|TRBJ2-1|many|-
CATSPMGDKQFF
TGTGCCACCAGCCCGATGGGGGACAAACAGTTCTTC